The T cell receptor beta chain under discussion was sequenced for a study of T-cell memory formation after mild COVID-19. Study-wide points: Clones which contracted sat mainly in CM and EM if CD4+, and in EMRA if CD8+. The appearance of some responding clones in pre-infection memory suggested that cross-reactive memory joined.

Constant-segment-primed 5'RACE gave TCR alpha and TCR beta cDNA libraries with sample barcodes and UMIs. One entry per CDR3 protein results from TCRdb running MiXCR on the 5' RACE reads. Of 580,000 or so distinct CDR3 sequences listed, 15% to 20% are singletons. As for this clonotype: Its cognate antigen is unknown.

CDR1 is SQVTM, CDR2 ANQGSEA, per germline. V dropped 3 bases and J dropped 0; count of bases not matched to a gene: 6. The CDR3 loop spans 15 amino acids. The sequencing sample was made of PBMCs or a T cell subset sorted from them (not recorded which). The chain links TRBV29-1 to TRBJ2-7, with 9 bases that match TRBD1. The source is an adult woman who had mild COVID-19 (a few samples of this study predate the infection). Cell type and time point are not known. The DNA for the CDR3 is TGCAGCGTTGAGGGGACAGGGAAGAGCTCCTACGAGCAGTACTTC. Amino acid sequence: CSVEGTGKSSYEQYF.